The 14 T cell receptor beta chains below all came from one sample that was sequenced in a study of fetal regulatory T cell absence and autoimmunity. Assay used: immunoSEQ multiplex PCR; TCRdb lists only in-frame clones, some missing. The sample contains 95,000 to 100,000 clones, more than 70% of which appear only once. The sequencing input was pancreas tissue. The receptors derive from a male donor with IPEX syndrome.

The rearrangement joins TRBV7-9 to TRBJ2-3, with 8 bases that match TRBD2. Germline-derived CDR1 and CDR2 are SEHNR and FQNEAQ (reference sequence). This CDR3 spans 16 amino acids. V dropped 6 bases and J dropped 5; count of bases not matched to a gene: 13. CDR3 nucleotide sequence: TGTGCCAGCAGTGATCCGGGACTAGGAGGGGGAGATACGCAGTATTTT. Translating gives CASSDPGLGGGDTQYF.

V is TRBV5-1 and J is TRBJ1-4; D uncertain. V was trimmed by 5 bases and J by 0 bases, leaving 11 bases between them. The CDR3 sequence is 15 residues long. Germline lookup yields CDR1 SGHRS and CDR2 YFSETQ. CDR3 sequence reads: CASSSSTATNEKLFF. CDR3 DNA sequence: TGCGCCAGCAGTAGCAGCACCGCAACTAATGAAAAACTGTTTTTT. The full variable domain, its missing parts supplied by reference TRBV5-1 and TRBJ1-4, is KAGVTQTPRYLIKTRGQQVTLSCSPISGHRSVSWYQQTPGQGLQFLFEYFSETQRNKGNFPGRFSGRQFSNSRSEMNVSTLELGDSALYLCASSSSTATNEKLFFGSGTQLSVL.

V is TRBV20-1 and J is TRBJ1-1; D gene uncertain. This CDR3 is 11 amino acids long. V was shortened by 4 bases and J by 2 bases, with 5 bases between the two germline ends. Germline assignment: CDR1 DFQATT and CDR2 SNEGSKA (reference sequence). CDR3 sequence (DNA): TGCAGTGCTAACAGAAACACTGAAGCTTTCTTT. As protein: CSANRNTEAFF.

The chain has TRBV9 and TRBJ2-3; D gene ambiguous. The CDR3 length is 16 residues. The germline V gene encodes CDR1 SGDLS and CDR2 YYNGEE. Trimming pared 0 bases from V and 2 bases from J, leaving 13 bases between. The CDR3 nucleotides read TGTGCCAGCAGCGTAGCTTCGTTTTCCCCCACAGATACGCAGTATTTT. Translated: CASSVASFSPTDTQYF.

The chain is built from TRBV5-5 and TRBJ2-7; TRBD1 matches at 8 bases. CDR1 and CDR2 (germline): SGHKS, YYEKEE (reference sequence). The CDR3 loop spans 14 amino acids. Trimming at V came to 0 bases and at J to 5 bases, leaving 4 bases not matched to a gene. This CDR3 is CASSLGTGRHEQYF. The CDR3, as DNA: TGTGCCAGCAGCTTGGGGACAGGGAGGCACGAGCAGTACTTC.

The chain is built from TRBV18 and TRBJ2-3, with 9 bases matching TRBD2. This CDR3 spans 14 amino acids. V was pared by 2 bases and J by 9 bases, with 6 bases of the junction left unmatched. Per germline, CDR1 KGHSH and CDR2 LQKENI. The CDR3, as DNA: TGTGCCAGCTCACCAGGGATAGCGGGGGCGACGCAGTATTTT. Its translation is CASSPGIAGATQYF.

This clone was seen just once. The V and J genes are TRBV28 and TRBJ2-3, with 12 bases aligning to TRBD2. Germline V gene data show CDR1 as MDHEN and CDR2 as SYDVKM. J was trimmed by 5 bases and V by 2 bases; bases with no gene match: 5. This CDR3 has 16 amino acids. The CDR3 sequence is CASSLRLAGAVDTQYF. The CDR3 DNA follows: TGTGCCAGCAGTTTAAGACTAGCGGGAGCGGTAGATACGCAGTATTTT.

The chain joins TRBV2 to TRBJ2-3, with 8 bases matching TRBD2. The CDR3 has 16 residues. Per germline, CDR1 SNHLY and CDR2 FYNNEI. The V gene end was trimmed by 7 bases and the J gene end by 2 bases; junction bases not matched to a gene: 11. The CDR3 nucleotides are TGTGCCAGCATCAAGGGGTTAGCGGGGTACACAGATACGCAGTATTTT. Its protein is CASIKGLAGYTDTQYF.

The rearrangement uses TRBV4-1 and TRBJ1-5; no clear D gene. The V and J ends lost 0 bases and 7 bases respectively, with 13 bases between them. Germline V CDR1 and CDR2: MGHRA, YSYEKL. This CDR3 has 15 residues. The CDR3 DNA reads as TGCGCCAGCAGCCAAGATCCGGGGAGAGGGCAGCCCCAGCATTTT. It is translated as CASSQDPGRGQPQHF.

The V gene is TRBV9, the J gene TRBJ2-1; tentatively, D is TRBD1 or TRBD2 (5 bases each). Trimming cost V 2 bases and J 8 bases, with 20 bases left between them. The CDR3 consists of 16 residues. From germline, CDR1 is SGDLS and CDR2 YYNGEE. The CDR3 DNA reads TGTGCCAGCAGCGTCCGGGACCCTGGCTATGACGATGAGCAGTTCTTC. Translation: CASSVRDPGYDDEQFF.

J is TRBJ2-4 and V is TRBV19; D might be TRBD1 (6 bases). The CDR3 has 16 amino acids. Germline CDR1 LNHDA, CDR2 SQIVND (reference sequence). The V gene lost 7 bases and the J gene lost 1 base, with 17 bases spanning the gap. The CDR3 region has the DNA TGTGCCAGTACCACAGGGCCGGAGGAGGCCAAAAACATTCAGTACTTC. It encodes CASTTGPEEAKNIQYF.

This clone was observed once. The chain is built from TRBV9 and TRBJ2-1; D unclear. CDR1 SGDLS and CDR2 YYNGEE come from the germline V gene. There are 15 residues in the CDR3. The V end was cut by 2 bases, the J end by 0 bases, with 9 bases between. This CDR3 reads CASSVGRSSYNEQFF. In nucleotides, the CDR3 is TGTGCCAGCAGCGTCGGACGGAGCTCCTACAATGAGCAGTTCTTC.

This clone was recorded a few times. The chain couples TRBV6-6 to TRBJ1-2, with D unclear. CDR1 MNHNY and CDR2 SVGAGI come from the germline V gene (reference sequence). Deletions cut 0 bases from V and 6 bases from J, with 2 bases between. There are 11 residues in the CDR3. The CDR3 DNA is TGTGCCAGCAGTTACTCAGATGGCTACACCTTC. Translation: CASSYSDGYTF.

This chain connects TRBV4-1 to TRBJ2-7; TRBD1 is a possible D gene (5 bases). Germline loops: CDR1 MGHRA, CDR2 YSYEKL. CDR3 size: 15 residues. The V end lost 1 base, the J end lost 1 base, and 11 bases lay between the germline ends. The CDR3 spells CASSQVGAGSYEQYF. The CDR3, as DNA: TGCGCCAGCAGCCAAGTTGGGGCAGGATCCTACGAGCAGTACTTC.